The TCR beta chain under discussion was sequenced for a study of T cell responses to AZD1222 COVID-19 vaccine. Across the study: Whether given at about 4 or about 12 weeks, second doses were pooled. Study-level results: Rises in breadth and depth of Spike-specific TCRs came after two AZD1222 doses. Among the donors, most were white British and more were female, and clonal diversity was possibly underestimated.

CDR1 and CDR2 from the germline V gene are SSHAT and FNYEAQ (reference sequence). The length of the CDR3 is 16 residues. V was clipped by 1 base and J by 5 bases, with 14 bases between them. This clone was counted once. The target antigen is unknown. Only in-frame clones appear in the TCRdb table, and some are missing; sequencing was by immunoSEQ multiplex PCR. This sample has roughly 21,000 clones, with 82% found just once. This receptor was taken from an adult in good health. Sample: peripheral blood, taken on day 0 of AZD1222 vaccination. The V gene is TRBV7-7, the J gene TRBJ2-2, with D uncertain. As DNA, the CDR3 is TGTGCCAGCAGCTTAGGGCGCGGCGTGGAGACCGGGGAGCTGTTTTTT. It codes for CASSLGRGVETGELFF.